The clone carrying this T cell receptor (beta chain) was observed many times. Its specificity is not known. The CDR3 is made up of 13 amino acids. V was trimmed by 2 bases and J by 4 bases, leaving 8 bases between them. Germline values: CDR1 MNHEY, CDR2 SVGAGI. This sample stems from a study of T cells in Graves' hyperthyroidism and ophthalmopathy. Study-wide findings and caveats: Peripheral blood also featured most of the thyroid clonotypes expanded above 0.001.

Thyroid ultrasound and orbital computed tomography, with clinical symptoms and serum thyroxine and TRAb, informed diagnoses. Amplification targeted TCR beta CDR3 regions from RNA transcripts. TCR CDR3 underwent first-round RT-PCR with the HTBI primer set. A single record per CDR3 protein comes from TCRdb applying MiXCR to the multiplex PCR reads. This table has 350,000 to 400,000 distinct CDR3 sequences, approximately 19% appearing once. The clonotype comes from a woman between 18 and 29 years old with Graves' hyperthyroidism. The rearrangement uses TRBV6-5 and TRBJ1-2; D is ambiguous. The sample taken for sequencing was blood. CDR3 residues: CASSYNRAYGYTF. The DNA for the CDR3 is TGTGCCAGCAGTTACAACCGGGCCTATGGCTACACCTTC.